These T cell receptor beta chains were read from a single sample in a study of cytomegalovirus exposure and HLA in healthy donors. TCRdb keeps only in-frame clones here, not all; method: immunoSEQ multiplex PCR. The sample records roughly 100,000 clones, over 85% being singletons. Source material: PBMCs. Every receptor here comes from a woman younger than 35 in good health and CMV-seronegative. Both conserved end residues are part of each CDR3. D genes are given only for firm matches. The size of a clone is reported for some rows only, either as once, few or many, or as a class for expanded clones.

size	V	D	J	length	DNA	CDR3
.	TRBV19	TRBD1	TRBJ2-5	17	TGTGCCAGTAGTCCCCTAGGACAGGCCCTAAGGGGAGAGACCCAGTACTTC	CASSPLGQALRGETQYF
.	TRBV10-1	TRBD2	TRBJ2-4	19	TGCGCCAGCAGAACAACTAGCGGGGGGCTGCCTCTAGCCAAAAACATTCAGTACTTC	CASRTTSGGLPLAKNIQYF
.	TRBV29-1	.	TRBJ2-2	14	TGCAGCGTCCGTACCCTTGGGACAACCGGGGAGCTGTTTTTT	CSVRTLGTTGELFF
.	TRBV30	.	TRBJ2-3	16	TGTGCCTGGAGTCACCTAAGGGGCGGAAACACAGATACGCAGTATTTT	CAWSHLRGGNTDTQYF
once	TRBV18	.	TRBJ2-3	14	TGTGCCAGCTCCCTCAGCGGAGCCACAGATACGCAGTATTTT	CASSLSGATDTQYF
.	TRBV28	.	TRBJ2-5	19	TGTGCCAGCAGTCACCAACTGGGGGCGGGAGAAGTTGAGGGAGAGACCCAGTACTTC	CASSHQLGAGEVEGETQYF
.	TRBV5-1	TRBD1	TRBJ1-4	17	TGCGCCAGCAGAGTGGACAGGGGGCTTGAGCTTGGTGAAAAACTGTTTTTT	CASRVDRGLELGEKLFF
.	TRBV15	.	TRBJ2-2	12	TGTGCCACCAGCAGACTGTCCGGGGAGCTGTTTTTT	CATSRLSGELFF
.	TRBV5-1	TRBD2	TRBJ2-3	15	TGCGCCAGCAGCTCCGGACTAGATCAGACAGATACGCAGTATTTT	CASSSGLDQTDTQYF
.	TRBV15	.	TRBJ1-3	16	TGTGCCACCAGCCCGAGGAATTTGATCCCTGGAAACACCATATATTTT	CATSPRNLIPGNTIYF
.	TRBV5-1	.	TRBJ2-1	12	TGCGCCAGCAGCATACAGAACAATGAGCAGTTCTTC	CASSIQNNEQFF